This TCR beta chain was documented in a study of cytomegalovirus exposure and HLA in healthy donors. Study summary: Drawn from HLA-typed donors, about 82 million unique TCRs were held in an early data release.

The PCR had 60 Vbeta and 13 Jbeta primers. Clones were read by immunoSEQ multiplex PCR, and TCRdb kept only the in-frame ones, dropping some. The sample carries 90,000 or so clones, approximately 68% recorded once. Donors consisted of healthy bone marrow donors. The CDR3 is made up of 13 amino acids. Between the trimmed V and J ends, which lost 5 bases and 1 base, there was a span of 9 bases. Germline assignment: CDR1 LNHNV and CDR2 YYDKDF (reference sequence). General study results and limits: Later work found that TCR association rates differed between HLA loci; DRB1 had the most and HLA-C the fewest.

As to this clone: Its antigen is as yet unknown.

The sequenced sample consisted of PBMCs. The gene calls are TRBV15 and TRBJ2-7; possible D gene TRBD1, 5 bases. This clonotype originated in a boy younger than 18 in good health and CMV-seropositive. Here the CDR3 reads CATSDPGSYEQYF. DNA for the CDR3: TGTGCCACCAGCGACCCAGGGTCCTACGAGCAGTACTTC. Filled out from reference TRBV15 and TRBJ2-7, the complete variable domain reads DAMVIQNPRYQVTQFGKPVTLSCSQTLNHNVMYWYQQKSSQAPKLLFHYYDKDFNNEADTPDNFQSRRPNTSFCFLDIRSPGLGDTAMYLCATSDPGSYEQYFGPGTRLTVT.